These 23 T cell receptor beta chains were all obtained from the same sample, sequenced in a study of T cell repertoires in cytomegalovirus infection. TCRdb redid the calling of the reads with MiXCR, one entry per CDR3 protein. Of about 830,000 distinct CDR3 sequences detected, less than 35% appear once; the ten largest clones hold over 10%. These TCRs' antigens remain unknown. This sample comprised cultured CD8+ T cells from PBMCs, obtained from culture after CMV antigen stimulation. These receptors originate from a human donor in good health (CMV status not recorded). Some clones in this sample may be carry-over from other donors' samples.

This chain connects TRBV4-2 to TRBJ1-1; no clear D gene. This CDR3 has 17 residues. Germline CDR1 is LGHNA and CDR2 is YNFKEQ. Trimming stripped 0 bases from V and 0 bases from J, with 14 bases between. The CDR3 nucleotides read TGTGCCAGCAGCCAAGAAAGCCTACCTGTCCTGAACACTGAAGCTTTCTTT. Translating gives CASSQESLPVLNTEAFF.

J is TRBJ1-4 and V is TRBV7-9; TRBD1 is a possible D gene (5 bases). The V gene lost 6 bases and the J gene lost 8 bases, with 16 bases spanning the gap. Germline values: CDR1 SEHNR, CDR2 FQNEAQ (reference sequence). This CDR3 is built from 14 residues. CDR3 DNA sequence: TGTGCCAGCAGGAAAGGAAGGGGTTGGGAAAAACTGTTTTTT. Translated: CASRKGRGWEKLFF.

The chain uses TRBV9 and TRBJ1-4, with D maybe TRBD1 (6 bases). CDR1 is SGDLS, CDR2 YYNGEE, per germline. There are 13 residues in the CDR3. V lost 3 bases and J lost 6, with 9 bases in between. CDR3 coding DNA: TGTGCCAGCAGCGAGGACAGTGATGAAAAACTGTTTTTT. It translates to CASSEDSDEKLFF.

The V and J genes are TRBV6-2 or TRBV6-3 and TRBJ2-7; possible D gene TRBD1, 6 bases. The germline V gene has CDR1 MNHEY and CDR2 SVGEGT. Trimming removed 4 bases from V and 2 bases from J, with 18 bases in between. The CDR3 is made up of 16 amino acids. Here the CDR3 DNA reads TGTGCCAGCAGTTTCAACAGGGACATAGTGACCTACGAGCAGTACGTC. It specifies CASSFNRDIVTYEQYV.

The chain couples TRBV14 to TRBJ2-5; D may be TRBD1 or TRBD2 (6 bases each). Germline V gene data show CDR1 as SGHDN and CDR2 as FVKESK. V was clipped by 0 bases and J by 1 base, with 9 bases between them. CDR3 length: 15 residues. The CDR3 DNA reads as TGTGCCAGCAGCCAAGAGTGGGGGGCCCAAGAGACCCAGTACTTC. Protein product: CASSQEWGAQETQYF.

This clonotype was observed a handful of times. The CDR3 region is CASISGVGAFF. Here the CDR3 DNA reads TGTGCCAGCATCTCAGGGGTTGGTGCTTTCTTT. The chain links TRBV6-5 to TRBJ1-1; TRBD1 is a possible D gene (6 bases). The CDR3 contains 11 residues. Between the trimmed V and J ends, which lost 7 bases and 11 bases, there was a span of 14 bases. Per germline, CDR1 MNHEY and CDR2 SVGAGI.

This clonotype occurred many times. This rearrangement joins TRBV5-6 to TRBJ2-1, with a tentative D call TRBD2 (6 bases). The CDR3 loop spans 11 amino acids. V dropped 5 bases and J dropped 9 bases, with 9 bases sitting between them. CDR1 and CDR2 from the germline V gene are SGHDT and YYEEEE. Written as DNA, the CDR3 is TGTGCCAGCAGTGTCGGGGGTGAGCAGTTCTTC. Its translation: CASSVGGEQFF.

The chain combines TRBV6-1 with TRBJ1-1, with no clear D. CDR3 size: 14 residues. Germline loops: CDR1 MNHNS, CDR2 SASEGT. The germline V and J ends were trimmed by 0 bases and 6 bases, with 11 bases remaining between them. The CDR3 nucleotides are TGTGCCAGCAGTGAAGCGGAGGGTCACCCTGAAGCTTTCTTT. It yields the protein CASSEAEGHPEAFF.

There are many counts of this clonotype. CDR3 DNA sequence: TGTGCCAGCACCCTAGCGGGGGGCTCGAACACCGGGGAGCTGTTTTTT. Amino acid sequence: CASTLAGGSNTGELFF. The chain employs TRBV7-8 and TRBJ2-2; 11 bases align to TRBD2. The CDR3 is 16 amino acids. Germline CDR1 SGHVS, CDR2 FQNEAQ. Germline trimming cut 7 bases from V and 0 bases from J; bases unmatched to any gene: 4.

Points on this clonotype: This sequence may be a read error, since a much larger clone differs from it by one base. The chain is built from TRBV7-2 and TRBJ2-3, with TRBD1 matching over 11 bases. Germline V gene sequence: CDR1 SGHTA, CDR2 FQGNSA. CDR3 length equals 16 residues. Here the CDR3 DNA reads TGTGCCAACAGCCCGGGACAGGGGGTGAGCACAGATACGCAGTATTTT. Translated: CANSPGQGVSTDTQYF.

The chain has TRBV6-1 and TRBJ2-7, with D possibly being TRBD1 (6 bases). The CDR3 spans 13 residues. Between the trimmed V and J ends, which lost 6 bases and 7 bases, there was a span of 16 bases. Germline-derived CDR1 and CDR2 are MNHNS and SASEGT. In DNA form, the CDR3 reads TGTGCCAGCAGCCGGGACACCCCTCAGGAGCAGTACGTC. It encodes CASSRDTPQEQYV.

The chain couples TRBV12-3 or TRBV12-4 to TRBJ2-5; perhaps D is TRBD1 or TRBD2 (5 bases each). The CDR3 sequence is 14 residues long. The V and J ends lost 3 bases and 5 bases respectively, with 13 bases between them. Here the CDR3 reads CASSFQGPVETQYF. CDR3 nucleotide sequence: TGTGCCAGCAGTTTTCAGGGACCGGTGGAGACCCAGTACTTC.

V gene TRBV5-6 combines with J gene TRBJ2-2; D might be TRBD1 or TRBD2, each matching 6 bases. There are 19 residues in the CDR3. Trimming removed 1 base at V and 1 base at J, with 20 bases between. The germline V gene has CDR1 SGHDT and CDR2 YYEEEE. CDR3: CASSLTLEEGVLNTGELFF. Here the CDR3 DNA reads TGTGCCAGCAGCTTGACCCTTGAGGAGGGGGTATTGAACACCGGGGAGCTGTTTTTT.

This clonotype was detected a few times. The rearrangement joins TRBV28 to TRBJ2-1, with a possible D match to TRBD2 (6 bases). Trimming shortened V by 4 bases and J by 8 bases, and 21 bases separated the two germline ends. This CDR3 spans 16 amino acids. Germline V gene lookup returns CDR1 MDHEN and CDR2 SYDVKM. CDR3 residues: CASSSRDLIYGDEQFF. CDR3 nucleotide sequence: TGTGCCAGCAGTTCCCGGGACTTGATCTACGGCGATGAGCAGTTCTTC.

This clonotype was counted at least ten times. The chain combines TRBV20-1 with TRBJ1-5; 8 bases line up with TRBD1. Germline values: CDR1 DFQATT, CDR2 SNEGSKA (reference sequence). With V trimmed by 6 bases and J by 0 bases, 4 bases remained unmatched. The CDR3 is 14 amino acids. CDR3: CSAMGQASNQPQHF. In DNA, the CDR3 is TGCAGTGCCATGGGACAGGCTAGCAATCAGCCCCAGCATTTT.

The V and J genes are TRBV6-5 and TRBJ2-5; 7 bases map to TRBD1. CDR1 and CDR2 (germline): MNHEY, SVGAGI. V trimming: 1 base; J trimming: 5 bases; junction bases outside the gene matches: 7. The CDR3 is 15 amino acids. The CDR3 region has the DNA TGTGCCAGCAGTTACTTCGACAGGGTGGGGGAGACCCAGTACTTC. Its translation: CASSYFDRVGETQYF.

As DNA, the CDR3 is TGCGCCAGCAGCTTGGGGGGGACTAGCGGGGCGACGAGCTCCTACAATGAGCAGTTCTTC. It codes for CASSLGGTSGATSSYNEQFF. This sequence joins TRBV5-1 and TRBJ2-1, with 13 bases fitting TRBD2. Germline trimming cut 0 bases from V and 0 bases from J; bases unmatched to any gene: 9. CDR3 length equals 20 residues. The germline V gene has CDR1 SGHRS and CDR2 YFSETQ. Full variable domain (outside the CDR3, taken from reference TRBV5-1 and TRBJ2-1): KAGVTQTPRYLIKTRGQQVTLSCSPISGHRSVSWYQQTPGQGLQFLFEYFSETQRNKGNFPGRFSGRQFSNSRSEMNVSTLELGDSALYLCASSLGGTSGATSSYNEQFFGPGTRLTVL.

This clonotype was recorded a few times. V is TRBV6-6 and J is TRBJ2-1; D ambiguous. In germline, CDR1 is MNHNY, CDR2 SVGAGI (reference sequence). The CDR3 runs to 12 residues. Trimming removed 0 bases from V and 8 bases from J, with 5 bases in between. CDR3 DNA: TGTGCCAGCAGTTACTCTAGCTATGAGCAGTTCTTC. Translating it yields CASSYSSYEQFF.

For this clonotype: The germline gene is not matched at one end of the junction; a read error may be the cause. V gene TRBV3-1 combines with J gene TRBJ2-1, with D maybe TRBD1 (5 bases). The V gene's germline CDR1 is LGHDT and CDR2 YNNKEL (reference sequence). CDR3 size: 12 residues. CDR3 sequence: CVSSQGYNEQFF. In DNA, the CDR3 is TGTGTCAGCAGCCAGGGCTACAATGAGCAGTTCTTC.

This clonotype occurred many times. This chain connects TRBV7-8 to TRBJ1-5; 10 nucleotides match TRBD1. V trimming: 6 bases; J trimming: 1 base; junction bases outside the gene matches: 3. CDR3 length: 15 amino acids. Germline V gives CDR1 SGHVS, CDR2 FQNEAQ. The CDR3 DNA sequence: TGTGCCAGCAGACCGGGACAGGGGAGCAATCAGCCCCAGCATTTT. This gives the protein CASRPGQGSNQPQHF.

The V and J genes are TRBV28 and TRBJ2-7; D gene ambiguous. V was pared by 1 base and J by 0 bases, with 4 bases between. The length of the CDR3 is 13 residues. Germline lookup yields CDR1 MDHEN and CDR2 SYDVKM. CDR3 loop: CASSLYSSYEQYV. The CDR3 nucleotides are TGTGCCAGCAGTTTATACAGCTCCTACGAGCAGTACGTC.

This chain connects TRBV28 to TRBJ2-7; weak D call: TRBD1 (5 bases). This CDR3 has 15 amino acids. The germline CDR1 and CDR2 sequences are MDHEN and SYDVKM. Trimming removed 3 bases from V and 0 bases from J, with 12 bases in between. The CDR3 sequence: CASSLGPGISYEQYV. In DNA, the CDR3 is TGTGCCAGCAGTTTGGGGCCAGGGATCTCCTACGAGCAGTACGTC.

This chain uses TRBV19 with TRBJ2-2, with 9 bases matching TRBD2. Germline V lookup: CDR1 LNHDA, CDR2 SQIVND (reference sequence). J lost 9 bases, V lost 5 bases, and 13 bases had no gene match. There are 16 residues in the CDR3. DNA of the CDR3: TGTGCCAGTAGTTTCTCGGCGGGGGGGGGAAGGAGGGAGCTGTTTTTT. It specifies CASSFSAGGGRRELFF.